Listed below are T cell receptor beta chains from one sample, sequenced in a study of PD-1 blockade in classical Hodgkin lymphoma. The method was immunoSEQ multiplex PCR; TCRdb's version includes in-frame clones alone and lacks a portion of them. The table records some 41,000 clones, about 79% of them present only once. This sample comprised peripheral blood mononuclear cells (PBMCs), obtained at baseline. The receptors were gathered from a human donor with classical Hodgkin lymphoma. Both conserved end residues are part of each CDR3. Fields, in order: clone size, J gene, D gene, V gene, CDR3 protein, CDR3 DNA. A D gene is named only where the DNA matches it firmly. Only part of the rows carry a size: once, few, many, or a class if the clone is expanded.

>NA|TRBJ2-1|TRBD2|TRBV7-9
CASSFTSGSYEQFF
TGTGCCAGCAGCTTCACTAGCGGGAGTTATGAGCAGTTCTTC
>few|TRBJ1-2|TRBD1|TRBV13
CASRIQGADGYTF
TGTGCCAGCAGAATACAGGGGGCGGATGGCTACACCTTC
>NA|TRBJ2-7|TRBD1|TRBV7-9
CASSRDRAYEQYF
TGTGCCAGCAGCAGAGACAGGGCTTACGAGCAGTACTTC
>NA|TRBJ2-1|NA|TRBV6-6
CASSYTRDEQFF
TGTGCCAGCAGTTACACTCGGGATGAGCAGTTCTTC
>few|TRBJ1-5|TRBD1|TRBV19
CASSRPGTVSNQPQHF
TGTGCCAGTAGTCGCCCCGGGACAGTTAGCAATCAGCCCCAGCATTTT
>few|TRBJ2-6|NA|TRBV19
CASTLRGSGANVLTF
TGTGCCAGTACCCTTCGGGGCTCTGGGGCCAACGTCCTGACTTTC
>NA|TRBJ2-7|TRBD1|TRBV6-5
CASSPGTGPSKQYF
TGTGCCAGCAGTCCCGGGACAGGGCCGTCAAAGCAGTACTTC
>NA|TRBJ1-4|TRBD1|TRBV28
CASSPGTGHEKLFF
TGTGCCAGCAGTCCCGGGACAGGTCACGAAAAACTGTTTTTT
>NA|TRBJ2-1|TRBD1|TRBV5-4
CASSLMQGANEQFF
TGTGCCAGCAGCTTGATGCAGGGGGCAAATGAGCAGTTCTTC
>NA|TRBJ1-5|NA|TRBV4-3
CASSQDWTEDQPQHF
TGCGCCAGCAGCCAAGATTGGACGGAGGATCAGCCCCAGCATTTT
>NA|TRBJ1-5|NA|TRBV6-5
CASSYSVRQPQHF
TGTGCCAGCAGTTACTCTGTGCGTCAGCCCCAGCATTTT
>NA|TRBJ2-7|TRBD1|TRBV28
CASSAASGTGDDEQYF
TGTGCCAGCAGCGCCGCTTCCGGGACAGGGGACGACGAGCAGTACTTC
>once|TRBJ1-4|NA|TRBV6-1
CASSETGFGEKLFF
TGTGCCAGCAGTGAAACGGGGTTTGGTGAAAAACTGTTTTTT
>NA|TRBJ2-3|TRBD2|TRBV27
CASSPGGDMRDTQYF
TGTGCCAGCAGCCCCGGGGGGGACATGAGAGATACGCAGTATTTT
>few|TRBJ2-2|NA|TRBV5-1
CASSPRPGLDTGELFF
TGCGCCAGCAGCCCCCGACCTGGCCTAGATACCGGGGAGCTGTTTTTT
>NA|TRBJ2-1|TRBD2|TRBV27
CASSHGGSGRRNEQFF
TGTGCCAGCAGCCACGGGGGTAGCGGGAGACGCAATGAGCAGTTCTTC
>NA|TRBJ2-3|NA|TRBV9
CASSEEGRDTQYF
TGTGCCAGCAGCGAGGAGGGCAGGGATACGCAGTATTTT
>NA|TRBJ1-4|NA|TRBV6-6
CASSRTVFDPNEKLFF
TGTGCCAGCAGCCGGACAGTTTTCGACCCAAATGAAAAACTGTTTTTT
>NA|TRBJ2-3|NA|TRBV11-2
CASSGPSYSTDTQYF
TGTGCCAGCAGCGGACCCTCCTACAGCACAGATACGCAGTATTTT
>NA|TRBJ1-5|NA|TRBV5-6
CASSLTSYSNQPQHF
TGTGCCAGCAGCTTGACCTCTTATAGCAATCAGCCCCAGCATTTT
>NA|TRBJ1-5|NA|TRBV2
CASSEAGGRQPQHF
TGTGCCAGCAGTGAAGCTGGAGGGAGGCAGCCCCAGCATTTT
>NA|TRBJ2-2|NA|TRBV9
CAPTPGGRKYTGELFF
TGTGCCCCCACCCCCGGGGGGCGGAAGTACACCGGGGAGCTGTTTTTT
>NA|TRBJ1-2|TRBD1|TRBV6-5
CASSYRPLQGASTF
TGTGCCAGCAGTTACAGGCCTCTACAGGGGGCGTCTACCTTC
>NA|TRBJ2-5|TRBD2|TRBV15
CATSISIAGAWETQYF
TGTGCCACCAGCATCTCAATAGCGGGAGCATGGGAGACCCAGTACTTC
>NA|TRBJ1-1|TRBD1|TRBV5-1
CASSPGQPNTEAFF
TGCGCCAGCAGCCCGGGACAGCCGAACACTGAAGCTTTCTTT
>few|TRBJ1-5|NA|TRBV6-5
CASSPNNQPQHF
TGTGCCAGCAGTCCAAACAATCAGCCCCAGCATTTT
>NA|TRBJ1-4|NA|TRBV18
CASSSGGREKLFF
TGTGCCAGCTCATCAGGAGGTAGAGAAAAACTGTTTTTT
>NA|TRBJ1-1|NA|TRBV5-4
CASSSYTLTEAFF
TGTGCCAGCAGCTCCTATACCCTCACTGAAGCTTTCTTT
>NA|TRBJ2-5|TRBD1|TRBV27
CASKTGSRTQYF
TGTGCCAGCAAGACAGGGTCTAGGACCCAGTACTTC
>NA|TRBJ1-2|NA|TRBV5-1
CASSLVVGGGPSPGYTF
TGCGCCAGCAGCTTGGTGGTGGGCGGGGGCCCCTCCCCTGGCTACACCTTC
>NA|TRBJ2-2|NA|TRBV11-2
CASSLDRLSGELFF
TGTGCCAGCAGCTTAGATCGACTGTCCGGGGAGCTGTTTTTT
>NA|TRBJ2-2|NA|TRBV5-1
CASSWHRKLTNNTGELFF
TGCGCCAGCAGCTGGCATAGGAAACTCACTAATAACACCGGGGAGCTGTTTTTT
>NA|TRBJ2-5|TRBD2|TRBV5-1
CASSLAASGRFQETQYF
TGCGCCAGCAGCTTGGCGGCTAGCGGGAGGTTCCAAGAGACCCAGTACTTC
>many|TRBJ2-7|NA|TRBV25-1
CASSGAYEQYF
TGTGCCAGCAGTGGGGCCTACGAGCAGTACTTC
>NA|TRBJ1-2|TRBD1|TRBV5-1
CASSKGQTYGYTF
TGCGCCAGCAGCAAGGGACAGACATATGGCTACACCTTC
>NA|TRBJ1-2|NA|TRBV7-2
CASSLVPGEYGYTF
TGTGCCAGCAGCTTAGTACCAGGGGAGTATGGCTACACCTTC